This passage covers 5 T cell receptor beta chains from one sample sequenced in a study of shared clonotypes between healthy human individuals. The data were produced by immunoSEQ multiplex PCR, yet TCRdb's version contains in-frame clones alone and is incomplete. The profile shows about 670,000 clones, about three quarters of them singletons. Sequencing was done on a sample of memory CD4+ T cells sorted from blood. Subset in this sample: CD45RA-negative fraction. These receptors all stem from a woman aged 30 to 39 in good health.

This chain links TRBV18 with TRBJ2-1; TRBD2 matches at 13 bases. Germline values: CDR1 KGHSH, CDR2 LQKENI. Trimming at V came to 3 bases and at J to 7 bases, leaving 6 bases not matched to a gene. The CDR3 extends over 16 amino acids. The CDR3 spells CASSPPGLAGLNEQFF. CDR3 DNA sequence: TGTGCCAGCTCACCGCCGGGACTAGCGGGACTAAATGAGCAGTTCTTC.

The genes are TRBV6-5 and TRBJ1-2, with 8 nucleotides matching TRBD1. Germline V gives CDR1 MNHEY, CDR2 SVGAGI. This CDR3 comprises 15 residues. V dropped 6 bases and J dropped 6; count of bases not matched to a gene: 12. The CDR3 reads CASRDVTGALDGYTF. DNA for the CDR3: TGTGCCAGCAGGGATGTGACAGGGGCACTAGATGGCTACACCTTC.

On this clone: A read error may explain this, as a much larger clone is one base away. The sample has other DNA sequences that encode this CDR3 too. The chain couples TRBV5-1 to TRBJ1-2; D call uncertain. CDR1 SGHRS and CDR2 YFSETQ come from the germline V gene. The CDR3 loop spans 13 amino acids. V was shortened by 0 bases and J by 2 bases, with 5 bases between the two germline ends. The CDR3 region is CASSLDGNYGYTF. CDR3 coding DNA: TGCGCCAGCAGCTTGGACGGCAACTATGGCTACACCTTC.

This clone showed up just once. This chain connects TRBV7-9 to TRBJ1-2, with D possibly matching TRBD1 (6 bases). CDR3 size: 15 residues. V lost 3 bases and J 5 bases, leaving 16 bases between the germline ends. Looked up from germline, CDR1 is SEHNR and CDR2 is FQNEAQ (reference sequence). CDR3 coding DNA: TGTGCCAGCAGCTTGGGAAGGGGGGATATTTATGGCTACACCTTC. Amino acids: CASSLGRGDIYGYTF.

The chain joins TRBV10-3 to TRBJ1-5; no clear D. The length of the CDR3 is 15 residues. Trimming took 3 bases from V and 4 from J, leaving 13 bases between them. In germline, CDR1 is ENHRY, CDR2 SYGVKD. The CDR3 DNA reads TGTGCCATCAGTGACTCGGAGCTAAAGAATCAGCCCCAGCATTTT. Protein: CAISDSELKNQPQHF.